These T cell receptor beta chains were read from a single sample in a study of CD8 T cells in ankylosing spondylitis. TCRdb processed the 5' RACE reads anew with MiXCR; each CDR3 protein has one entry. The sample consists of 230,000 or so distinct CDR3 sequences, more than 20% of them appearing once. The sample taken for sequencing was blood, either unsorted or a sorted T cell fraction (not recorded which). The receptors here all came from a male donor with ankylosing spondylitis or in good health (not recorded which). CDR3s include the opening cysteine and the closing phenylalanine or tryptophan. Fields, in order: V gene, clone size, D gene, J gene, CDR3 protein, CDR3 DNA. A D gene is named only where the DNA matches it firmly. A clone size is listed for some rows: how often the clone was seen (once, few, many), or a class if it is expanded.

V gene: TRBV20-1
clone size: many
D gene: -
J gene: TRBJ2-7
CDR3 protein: CSARDSTYEQYF
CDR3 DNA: TGCAGTGCTAGGGACAGCACCTACGAGCAGTACTTC

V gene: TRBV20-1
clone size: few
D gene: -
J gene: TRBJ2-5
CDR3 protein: CSAAGSGETQYF
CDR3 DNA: TGCAGTGCGGCGGGGTCTGGTGAGACCCAGTACTTC

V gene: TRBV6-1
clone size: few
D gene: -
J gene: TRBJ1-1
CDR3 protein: CASSKGGNTEAFF
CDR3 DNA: TGTGCCAGCAGCAAGGGGGGGAACACTGAAGCTTTCTTT

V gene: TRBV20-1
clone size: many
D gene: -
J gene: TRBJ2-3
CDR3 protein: CSRNRAPTDTQYF
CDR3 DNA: TGCAGTCGAAACAGGGCTCCCACAGATACGCAGTATTTT

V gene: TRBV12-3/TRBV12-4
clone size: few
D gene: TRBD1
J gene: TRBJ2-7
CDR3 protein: CASSPRQGPSDQYEQYF
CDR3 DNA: TGTGCCAGCAGTCCAAGACAGGGGCCCTCCGATCAGTACGAGCAGTACTTC

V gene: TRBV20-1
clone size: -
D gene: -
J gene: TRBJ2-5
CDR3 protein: CSARVLGLGETQYF
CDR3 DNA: TGCAGTGCTAGAGTCTTGGGGCTGGGGGAGACCCAGTACTTC

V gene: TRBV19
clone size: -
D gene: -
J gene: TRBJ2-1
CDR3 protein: CASSKTSQVVNEQFF
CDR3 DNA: TGTGCCAGTAGTAAGACTTCACAGGTAGTCAATGAGCAGTTCTTC

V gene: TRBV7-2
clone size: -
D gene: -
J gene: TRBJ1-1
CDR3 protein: CASSFISQAFF
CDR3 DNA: TGTGCCAGCAGCTTTATCTCCCAAGCCTTCTTT

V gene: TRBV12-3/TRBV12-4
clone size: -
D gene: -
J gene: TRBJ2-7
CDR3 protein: CASSLNGEGYEQYF
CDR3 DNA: TGTGCCAGCAGTTTAAACGGGGAAGGCTACGAGCAGTACTTC

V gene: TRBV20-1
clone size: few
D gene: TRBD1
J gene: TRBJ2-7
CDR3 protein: CSARVRGPREQYF
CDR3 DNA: TGCAGTGCTAGGGTCAGGGGGCCCCGCGAGCAGTACTTC

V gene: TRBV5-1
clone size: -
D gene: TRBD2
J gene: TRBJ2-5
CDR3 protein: CASSLSWTSGGETQYF
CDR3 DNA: TGCGCCAGCAGCTTGTCTTGGACTAGCGGGGGGGAGACCCAGTACTTC

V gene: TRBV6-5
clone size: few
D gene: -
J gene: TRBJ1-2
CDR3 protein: CASSSQGGQGGYTF
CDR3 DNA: TGTGCCAGCAGTTCCCAGGGAGGTCAGGGTGGCTACACCTTC

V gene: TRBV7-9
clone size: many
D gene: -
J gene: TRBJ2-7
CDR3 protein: CASSSESWGAFYEQYF
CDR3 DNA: TGTGCCAGCAGCTCCGAAAGTTGGGGGGCTTTCTACGAGCAGTACTTC

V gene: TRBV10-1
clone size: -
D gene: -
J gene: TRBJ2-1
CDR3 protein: CASSDSNNEQFF
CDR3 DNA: TGCGCCAGCAGTGACAGTAACAATGAGCAGTTCTTC

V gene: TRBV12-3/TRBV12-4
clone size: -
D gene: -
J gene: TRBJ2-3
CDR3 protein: CASMVGDTQYF
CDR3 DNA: TGTGCCAGCATGGTCGGGGATACGCAGTATTTT

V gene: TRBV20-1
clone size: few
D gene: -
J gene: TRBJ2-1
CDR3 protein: CSGERRGFF
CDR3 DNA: TGCAGTGGCGAAAGGAGGGGGTTCTTC

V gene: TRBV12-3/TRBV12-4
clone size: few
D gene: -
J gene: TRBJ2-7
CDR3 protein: CASSRERLSSYEQYF
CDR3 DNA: TGTGCCAGCAGTAGGGAGAGGCTGAGCTCCTACGAGCAGTACTTC

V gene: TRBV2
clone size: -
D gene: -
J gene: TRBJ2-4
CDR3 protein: CASSGGRTANIQYF
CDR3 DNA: TGTGCCAGCAGTGGAGGCAGAACTGCAAACATTCAGTACTTC

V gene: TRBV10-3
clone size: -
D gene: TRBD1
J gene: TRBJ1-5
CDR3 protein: CAISGTGNQPQHF
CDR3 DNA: TGTGCCATCAGTGGGACAGGGAATCAGCCCCAGCATTTT

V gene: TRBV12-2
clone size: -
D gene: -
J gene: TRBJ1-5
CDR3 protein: CASRLALPNSNQPQHF
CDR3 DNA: TGTGCAAGTCGCTTAGCTCTTCCGAATAGCAATCAGCCCCAGCATTTT

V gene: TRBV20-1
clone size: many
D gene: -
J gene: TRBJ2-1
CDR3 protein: CSASPLTRPYNEQFF
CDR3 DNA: TGCAGTGCTAGCCCCCTCACTAGGCCTTACAATGAGCAGTTCTTC

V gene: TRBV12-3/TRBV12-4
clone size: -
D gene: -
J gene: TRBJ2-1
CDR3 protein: CASSDYNEQFF
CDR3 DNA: TGTGCCAGCAGCGATTACAATGAGCAGTTCTTC

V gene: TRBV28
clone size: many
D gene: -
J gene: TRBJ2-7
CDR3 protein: CASSLQDYEQYF
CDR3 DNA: TGTGCCAGCAGTCTCCAGGATTACGAGCAGTACTTC

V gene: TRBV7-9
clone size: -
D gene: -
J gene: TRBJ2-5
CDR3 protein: CASSLDPGETQYF
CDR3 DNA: TGTGCCAGCAGCCTAGACCCTGGGGAGACCCAGTACTTC

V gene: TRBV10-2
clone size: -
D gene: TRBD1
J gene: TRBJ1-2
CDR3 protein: CASSETNRGNYGYTF
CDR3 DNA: TGCGCCAGCAGTGAGACAAACAGGGGGAACTATGGCTACACCTTC

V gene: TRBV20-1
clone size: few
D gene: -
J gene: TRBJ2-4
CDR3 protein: CSARGDTKNIQYF
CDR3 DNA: TGCAGTGCCCGGGGGGACACCAAAAACATTCAGTACTTC

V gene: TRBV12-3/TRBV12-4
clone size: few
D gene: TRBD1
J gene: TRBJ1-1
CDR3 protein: CASRYTGGSEAFF
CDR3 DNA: TGTGCCAGCAGGTATACAGGGGGCTCTGAAGCTTTCTTT

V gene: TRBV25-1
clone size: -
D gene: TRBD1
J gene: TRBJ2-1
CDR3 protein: CASSVPGQGNNEQFF
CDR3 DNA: TGTGCCAGCAGCGTCCCGGGACAGGGGAACAATGAGCAGTTCTTC

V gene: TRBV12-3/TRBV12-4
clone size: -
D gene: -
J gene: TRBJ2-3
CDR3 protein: CASRISSTDTQYF
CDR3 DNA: TGTGCCAGCAGAATATCTAGCACAGATACGCAGTATTTT

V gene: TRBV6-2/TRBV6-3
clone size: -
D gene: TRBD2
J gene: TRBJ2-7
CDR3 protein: CASSPPGVSGGIAHEQYF
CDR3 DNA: TGTGCCAGCAGCCCCCCGGGGGTGAGCGGGGGAATCGCTCACGAGCAGTACTTC

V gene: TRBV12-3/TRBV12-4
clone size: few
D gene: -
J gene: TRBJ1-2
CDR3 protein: CASSTSGASGYTF
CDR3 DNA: TGTGCCAGCAGCACCTCAGGGGCGAGTGGCTACACCTTC

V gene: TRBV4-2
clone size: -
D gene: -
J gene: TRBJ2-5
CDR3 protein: CASSQGTEETQYF
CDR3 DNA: TGTGCCAGCAGCCAAGGGACAGAAGAGACCCAGTACTTC

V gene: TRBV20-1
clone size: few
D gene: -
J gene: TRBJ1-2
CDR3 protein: CSARDRTDYGYTF
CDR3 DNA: TGCAGTGCTAGAGATCGGACGGACTATGGCTACACCTTC

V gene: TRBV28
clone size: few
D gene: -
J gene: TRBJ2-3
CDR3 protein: CASSFSGTSTDTQYF
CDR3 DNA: TGTGCCAGCAGTTTTTCAGGGACGAGCACAGATACGCAGTATTTT

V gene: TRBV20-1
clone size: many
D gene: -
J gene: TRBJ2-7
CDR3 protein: CSARATSYEQYF
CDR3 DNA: TGCAGTGCTAGGGCCACCTCCTACGAGCAGTACTTC

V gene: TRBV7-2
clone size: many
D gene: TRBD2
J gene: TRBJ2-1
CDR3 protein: CASSLIAGGQNEQFF
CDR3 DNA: TGTGCCAGCAGCTTAATCGCGGGGGGACAAAATGAGCAGTTCTTC

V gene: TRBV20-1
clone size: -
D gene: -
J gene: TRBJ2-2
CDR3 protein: CSARDQAITGELFF
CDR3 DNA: TGCAGTGCTAGAGATCAGGCGATAACCGGGGAGCTGTTTTTT

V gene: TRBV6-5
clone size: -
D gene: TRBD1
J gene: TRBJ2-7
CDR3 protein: CASSYSRQGYEQYF
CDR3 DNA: TGTGCCAGCAGTTACTCGAGACAGGGCTACGAGCAGTACTTC

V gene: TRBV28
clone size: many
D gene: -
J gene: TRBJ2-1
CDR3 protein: CASSLRGEQFF
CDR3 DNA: TGTGCCAGCAGTTTACGAGGGGAGCAGTTCTTC

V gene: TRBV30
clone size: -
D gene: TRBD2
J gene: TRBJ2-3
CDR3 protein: CAWRAGGIATQYF
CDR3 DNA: TGTGCCTGGAGAGCGGGGGGGATTGCTACGCAGTATTTT